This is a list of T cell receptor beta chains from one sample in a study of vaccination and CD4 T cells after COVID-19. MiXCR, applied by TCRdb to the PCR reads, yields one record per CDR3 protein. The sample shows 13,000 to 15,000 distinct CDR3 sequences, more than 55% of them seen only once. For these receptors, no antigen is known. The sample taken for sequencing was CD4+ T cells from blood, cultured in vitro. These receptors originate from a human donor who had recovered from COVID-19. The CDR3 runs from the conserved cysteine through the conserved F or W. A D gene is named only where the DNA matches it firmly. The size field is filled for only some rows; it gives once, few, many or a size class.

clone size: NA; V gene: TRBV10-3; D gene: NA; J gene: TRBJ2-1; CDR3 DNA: TGTGCCATCAGTGAGTCTAGTGCAGGACCATCAACTCAGTTCTTC; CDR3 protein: CAISESSAGPSTQFF
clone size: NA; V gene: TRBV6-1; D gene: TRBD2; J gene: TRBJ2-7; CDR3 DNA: TGTGCCAGCGCCCCTGGCCCTTCTAGCGGGAACTCCTACGAGCAGTACTTC; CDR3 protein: CASAPGPSSGNSYEQYF
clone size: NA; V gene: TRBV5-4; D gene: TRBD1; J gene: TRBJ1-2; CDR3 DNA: TGTGCCAGCAGCCTAGGGGGCGCGGGCGGTGCGGGCTACACCTTC; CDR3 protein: CASSLGGAGGAGYTF
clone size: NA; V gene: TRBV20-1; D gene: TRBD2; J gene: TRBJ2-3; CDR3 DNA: TGCAGTGCTAGTTGGCTAGCGGGTAACACAGATACGCAGTATTTT; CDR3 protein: CSASWLAGNTDTQYF
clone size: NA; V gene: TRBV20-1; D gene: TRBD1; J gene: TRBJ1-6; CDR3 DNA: TGCAGTGCTAGATTGTCAGGGGGAAGCTCCTATAATTCACCCCTCCACTTT; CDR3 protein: CSARLSGGSSYNSPLHF
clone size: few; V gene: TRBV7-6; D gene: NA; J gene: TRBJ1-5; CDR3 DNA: TGTGCCAGCAGCTTGGGGGCGTATCAGCCCCAGCATTTT; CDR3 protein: CASSLGAYQPQHF
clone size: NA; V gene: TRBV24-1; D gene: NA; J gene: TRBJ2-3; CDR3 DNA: TGTGCCACCAGTGATCCGTCGGAGGGCGCCGGCACAGATACGCAGTATTTT; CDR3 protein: CATSDPSEGAGTDTQYF
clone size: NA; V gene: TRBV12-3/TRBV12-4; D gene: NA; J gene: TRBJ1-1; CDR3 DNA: TGTGCCAGCAGTTTGGGGGCCAGGGCGGGAACTGAAGCTTTCTTT; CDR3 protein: CASSLGARAGTEAFF
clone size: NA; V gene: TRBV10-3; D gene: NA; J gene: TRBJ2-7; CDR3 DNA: TGTGCCACCGCGGGGGGGACAGGGTCCTACGAGCAGTACTTC; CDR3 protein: CATAGGTGSYEQYF
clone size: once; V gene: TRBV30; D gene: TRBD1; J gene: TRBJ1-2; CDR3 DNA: TGTGCCTGGAAAGGCAGGGGGCTTGACTATGGCTACACCTTC; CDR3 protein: CAWKGRGLDYGYTF
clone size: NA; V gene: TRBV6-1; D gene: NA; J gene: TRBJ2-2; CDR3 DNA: TGTGCCAGCAGTCCCCTGTTTCACACCGGGGAGCTGTTTTTT; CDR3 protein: CASSPLFHTGELFF
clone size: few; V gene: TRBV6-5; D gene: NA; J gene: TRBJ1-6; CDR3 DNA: TGTGCCAGCAGTTACGCAGACAGATCACCCCTCCACTTT; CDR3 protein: CASSYADRSPLHF
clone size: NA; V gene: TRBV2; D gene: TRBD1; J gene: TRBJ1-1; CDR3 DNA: TGTGCCAGCAGTGTGACAGGGCGAGAGGCTGAAGCTTTCTTT; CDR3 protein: CASSVTGREAEAFF
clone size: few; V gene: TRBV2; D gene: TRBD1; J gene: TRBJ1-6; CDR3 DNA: TGTGCCAGCAGCAAGGACAGGGTTAATTCACCCCTCCACTTT; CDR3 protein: CASSKDRVNSPLHF
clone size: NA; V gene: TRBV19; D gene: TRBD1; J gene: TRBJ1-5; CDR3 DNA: TGTGCCAGTAGCCCGACAGGGGGGGATCAGCCCCAGCATTTT; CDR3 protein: CASSPTGGDQPQHF
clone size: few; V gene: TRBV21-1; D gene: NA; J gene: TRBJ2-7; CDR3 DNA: TGTGCCAGCAGCGGGTCCAACCCCTACGAGCAGTACTTC; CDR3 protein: CASSGSNPYEQYF
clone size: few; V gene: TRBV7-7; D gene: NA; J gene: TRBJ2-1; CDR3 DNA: TGTGCTAGCAGCTTGGCGGACGCAGGGATCGGTGAGCAGTTCTTC; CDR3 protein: CASSLADAGIGEQFF
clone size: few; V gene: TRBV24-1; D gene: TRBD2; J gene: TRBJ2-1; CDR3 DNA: TGTGCCACCAGTGGGTTCGGGACTAGCGGGGTTAACTACAATGAGCAGTTCTTC; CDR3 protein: CATSGFGTSGVNYNEQFF
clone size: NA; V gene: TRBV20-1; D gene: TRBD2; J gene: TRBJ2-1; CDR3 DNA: TGCAGTGCCGACATACTAGCGGGAGTTTGGAATGAGCAGTTCTTC; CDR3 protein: CSADILAGVWNEQFF
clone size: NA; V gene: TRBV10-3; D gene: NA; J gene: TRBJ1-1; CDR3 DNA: TGTGCCATCAACGGACAGCCGAGTACTGAAGCTTTCTTT; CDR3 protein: CAINGQPSTEAFF
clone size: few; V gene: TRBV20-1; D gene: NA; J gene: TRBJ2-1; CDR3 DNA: TGCAGTGCTAGAGCCCCCTTGCGGGACTACAATGAGCAGTTCTTC; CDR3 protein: CSARAPLRDYNEQFF
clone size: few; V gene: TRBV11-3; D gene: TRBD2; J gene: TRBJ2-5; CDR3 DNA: TGTGCCAGCAGCTTAGATCGGAGCGGGGGAGAGACCCAGTACTTC; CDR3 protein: CASSLDRSGGETQYF
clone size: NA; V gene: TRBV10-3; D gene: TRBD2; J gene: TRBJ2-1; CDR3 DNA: TGTGCCATCAGTGACCGTGGACTAGCGGGTTCCTACAATGAGCAGTTCTTC; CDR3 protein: CAISDRGLAGSYNEQFF
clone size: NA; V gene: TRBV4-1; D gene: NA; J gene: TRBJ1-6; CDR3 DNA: TGCGCCAGCAGCCAAGACAAGGCCAGGGCGGTCAATTCACCCCTCCACTTT; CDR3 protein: CASSQDKARAVNSPLHF
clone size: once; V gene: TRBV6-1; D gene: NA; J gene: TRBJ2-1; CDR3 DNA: NA; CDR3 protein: CASSRAGPSEQFF
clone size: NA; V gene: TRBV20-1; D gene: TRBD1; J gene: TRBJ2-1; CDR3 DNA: TGCAGTGCTAGCCGACAGGGGGGCGATGAGCAGTTCTTC; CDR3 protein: CSASRQGGDEQFF
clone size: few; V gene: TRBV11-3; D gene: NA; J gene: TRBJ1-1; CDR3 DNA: TGTGCCAGCAGCCACCCCTCCTGGTGGGAAACTGAAGCTTTCTTT; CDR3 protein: CASSHPSWWETEAFF
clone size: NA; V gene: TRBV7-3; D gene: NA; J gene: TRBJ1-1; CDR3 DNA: TGTGCCAGCAGCCCGGACGGCCGGACTGAAGCTTTCTTT; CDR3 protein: CASSPDGRTEAFF
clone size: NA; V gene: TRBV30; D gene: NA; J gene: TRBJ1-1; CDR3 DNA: TGTGCCTGGAGTGTACGAAAGGGAATGAACACTGAAGCTTTCTTT; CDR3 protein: CAWSVRKGMNTEAFF
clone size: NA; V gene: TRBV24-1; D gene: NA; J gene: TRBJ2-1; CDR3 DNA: TGTGCCACCAGTGATTTGTCATCGCTAGGGGGCAATGAGCAGTTCTTC; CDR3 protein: CATSDLSSLGGNEQFF
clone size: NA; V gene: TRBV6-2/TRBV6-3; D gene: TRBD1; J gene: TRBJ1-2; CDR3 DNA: TGTGCCAGCAGTTACGGGACAGGGGGAATGGCTAACTATGGCTACACCTTC; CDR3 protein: CASSYGTGGMANYGYTF
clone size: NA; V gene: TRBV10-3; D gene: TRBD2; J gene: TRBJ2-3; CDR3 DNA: TGTGCCATCAGTGAGACTAGCGGGGCTGTGGATACGCAGTATTTT; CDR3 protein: CAISETSGAVDTQYF
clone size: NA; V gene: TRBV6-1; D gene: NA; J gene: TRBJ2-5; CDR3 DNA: TGTGCCAGCAGCTCGGGCGTTCAAGAGACCCAGTACTTC; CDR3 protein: CASSSGVQETQYF
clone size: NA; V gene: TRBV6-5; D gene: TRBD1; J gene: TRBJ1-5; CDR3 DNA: TGTGCCAGCAGTTGCGACAGGGGCCCCTGGCCCCAGCATTTT; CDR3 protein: CASSCDRGPWPQHF
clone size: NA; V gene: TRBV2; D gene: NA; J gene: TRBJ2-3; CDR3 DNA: TGTGCCGGGGGAGGCGTGGGCACAGATACGCAGTATTTT; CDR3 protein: CAGGGVGTDTQYF
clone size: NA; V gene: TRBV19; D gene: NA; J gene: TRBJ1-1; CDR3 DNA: TGTGCCAGTACTTCAGGGGAACGGTTGAACACTGAAGCTTTCTTT; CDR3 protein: CASTSGERLNTEAFF
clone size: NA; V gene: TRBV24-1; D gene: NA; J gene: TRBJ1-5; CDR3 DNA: TGTGCCACTTCCGGACGGAGAGATGGAGGTAGCAATCAGCCCCAGCATTTT; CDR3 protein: CATSGRRDGGSNQPQHF
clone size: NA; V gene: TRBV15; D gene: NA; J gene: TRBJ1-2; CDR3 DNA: TGTGCCACCAGCAGACAACTTTCAGAAGGCTACACCTTC; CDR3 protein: CATSRQLSEGYTF
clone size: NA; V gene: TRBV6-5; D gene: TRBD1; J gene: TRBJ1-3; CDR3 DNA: TGTGCCAGCAGTTACCCCGGGACAGGGGGCTTCGCTGGAAACACCATATATTTT; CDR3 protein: CASSYPGTGGFAGNTIYF
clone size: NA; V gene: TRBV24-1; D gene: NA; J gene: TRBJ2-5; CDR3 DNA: TGTGCCACCAGTGAAAGTGGGAACCAAGAGACCCAGTACTTC; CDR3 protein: CATSESGNQETQYF